What follows are 29 T cell receptor beta chains derived from one specimen sequenced in a study of regulatory T cells in long-lasting Graves disease. Time point: persistent/refractory GD, antithyroid drugs over 5 years with positive TRAb. PBMCs were the source of the RNA used for TCR sequencing. To make TCR beta libraries, researchers used iRepertoire HTBI primers and Arm-PCR of CDR3 regions. TCRdb processed the multiplex PCR reads anew with MiXCR; each CDR3 protein has one entry. The sample holds about half a million distinct CDR3 sequences, 22% seen once. The source was peripheral blood mononuclear cells (PBMCs), collected when the disease was refractory, from a patient treated with antithyroid drugs. The receptors stem from a female donor with Graves disease.

In its sample, this clonotype was seen a few times. The V gene is TRBV20-1, the J gene TRBJ2-1, with D possibly being TRBD1 or TRBD2 (5 bases each). Trimming pared 1 base from V and 7 bases from J, leaving 32 bases between. CDR1 and CDR2 (germline): DFQATT, SNEGSKA (reference sequence). CDR3 size: 20 residues. The CDR3 reads CSARGRGQTYPRGAQNEQFF. Here the CDR3 DNA reads TGCAGTGCTAGAGGTCGAGGGCAGACCTACCCCCGTGGGGCCCAAAATGAGCAGTTCTTC.

This clonotype was seen more than once but under ten times. V usage is TRBV10-3 and J usage is TRBJ1-1; D is unresolved. V lost 1 base and J lost 5, with 5 bases in between. The CDR3 has 12 amino acids. Per germline, CDR1 ENHRY and CDR2 SYGVKD. CDR3 DNA sequence: TGTGCCATCAGTGAGTTGGGGACTGAAGCTTTCTTT. Its translation is CAISELGTEAFF.

This clonotype came up many times. V usage is TRBV12-3 or TRBV12-4 and J usage is TRBJ2-2; D unclear. CDR3 size: 14 residues. The ends were cut back, 6 bases at V and 6 bases at J, with 14 bases in the middle. CDR3 DNA sequence: TGTGCCAGCAGCCCGGTCCTAACGGCCGGGGAGCTGTTTTTT. This gives the protein CASSPVLTAGELFF.

This clonotype has a handful of counts. This chain joins TRBV7-9 and TRBJ1-2; no firm D call. The CDR3 runs 13 residues. V was cut by 4 bases and J by 1 base, with 7 bases left in between. Looked up from germline, CDR1 is SEHNR and CDR2 is FQNEAQ (reference sequence). CDR3 in DNA: TGTGCCAGCAGCTCCCCCGTTAACTATGGCTACACCTTC. It specifies CASSSPVNYGYTF.

The CDR3 spells CSASPSRGPMNTEAFF. CDR3 DNA: TGCAGTGCTAGTCCCAGTCGGGGCCCCATGAACACTGAAGCTTTCTTT. V gene TRBV20-1 combines with J gene TRBJ1-1; possibly TRBD1 for D (5 bases). The CDR3 length is 16 residues. V was trimmed by 3 bases and J by 0 bases, leaving 17 bases between them. Germline CDR1 DFQATT, CDR2 SNEGSKA (reference sequence).

V gene TRBV6-1 combines with J gene TRBJ2-2, with D unresolved. V was cut by 6 bases and J by 4 bases, with 12 bases left in between. This CDR3 contains 14 residues. The V gene's germline CDR1 is MNHNS and CDR2 SASEGT. CDR3 in DNA: TGTGCCAGCAGCCAAGAGATCGTCACCGGGGAGCTGTTTTTT. Its translation: CASSQEIVTGELFF.

The chain joins TRBV4-3 to TRBJ1-1; 7 nucleotides line up with TRBD1. The J segment lost 2 bases and the V segment lost 0 bases, leaving 6 bases of the junction unmatched. CDR1 is LGHNA and CDR2 is YSLEER in the germline V gene. CDR3 length: 16 residues. This CDR3 reads CASSQETGYPNTEAFF. As DNA, the CDR3 is TGCGCCAGCAGCCAAGAGACAGGGTACCCAAACACTGAAGCTTTCTTT.

This clonotype was counted at least ten times. The rearrangement joins TRBV7-3 to TRBJ2-5; D may be TRBD1 or TRBD2 (6 bases each). Per the germline V gene, CDR1 is SGHTA and CDR2 is FQGTGA. This CDR3 region has 15 residues. V was cut by 1 base and J by 4 bases, with 13 bases left in between. CDR3 nucleotide sequence: TGTGCCAGCAGCTTAAGTGGGGGGCACGGAGAGACCCAGTACTTC. This encodes CASSLSGGHGETQYF. The full variable domain, rest sourced from reference TRBV7-3 and TRBJ2-5, is GAGVSQTPSNKVTEKGKYVELRCDPISGHTALYWYRQSLGQGPEFLIYFQGTGAADDSGLPNDRFFAVRPEGSVSTLKIQRTERGDSAVYLCASSLSGGHGETQYFGPGTRLLVL.

This clonotype came up many times. The rearrangement joins TRBV27 to TRBJ2-7; TRBD1 is a possible D gene (5 bases). V was shortened by 5 bases and J by 7 bases, with 12 bases between the two germline ends. The CDR3 contains 12 residues. CDR1 is MNHEY, CDR2 SMNVEV, per germline (reference sequence). CDR3 protein: CASSPTQGEQYF. The CDR3 coding sequence is TGTGCCAGCAGTCCGACCCAGGGTGAGCAGTACTTC.

The chain carries TRBV20-1 and TRBJ2-7, with D perhaps TRBD1 (6 bases). Trimming took off 3 bases at V and 5 bases at J, with 17 bases between the two ends. Germline lookup yields CDR1 DFQATT and CDR2 SNEGSKA (reference sequence). The CDR3 covers 14 residues. The CDR3 region is CSASRTGMFDEQYF. The CDR3 DNA follows: TGCAGTGCTAGCCGTACAGGGATGTTTGACGAGCAGTACTTC.

The chain employs TRBV7-9 and TRBJ2-2; 8 positions agree with TRBD1. Germline V gives CDR1 SEHNR, CDR2 FQNEAQ (reference sequence). J gave up 4 bases and V 4 bases, and 5 bases lay outside the gene matches. The CDR3 is made up of 15 amino acids. CDR3 sequence: CASSSGGAGTGELFF. In DNA form, the CDR3 reads TGTGCCAGCAGCTCAGGGGGCGCGGGCACCGGGGAGCTGTTTTTT.

This clonotype was observed a few times. The chain joins TRBV6-1 to TRBJ1-6; D unresolved. The germline CDR1 and CDR2 sequences are MNHNS and SASEGT. The CDR3 is made up of 14 amino acids. V was cut by 11 bases and J by 1 base, with 12 bases left in between. CDR3 nucleotide sequence: TGTGCCGCCGGGCAGAGGTCCTATAATTCACCCCTCCACTTT. It encodes CAAGQRSYNSPLHF.

There are many counts of this clonotype. The gene calls are TRBV15 and TRBJ1-1, with a tentative D call TRBD1 (6 bases). Germline-derived CDR1 and CDR2 are LNHNV and YYDKDF (reference sequence). Trimming left V 0 bases short and J 4 bases short, with 12 bases between. The CDR3 length is 15 residues. CDR3 sequence reads: CATSREGRGVTEAFF. DNA of the CDR3: TGTGCCACCAGCAGAGAGGGCAGGGGAGTCACTGAAGCTTTCTTT.

This clonotype was seen ten or more times. The rearrangement joins TRBV25-1 to TRBJ2-2; a possible D gene is TRBD1 (5 bases). The V end was cut by 6 bases, the J end by 3 bases, with 20 bases between. Germline V gene data show CDR1 as MGHDK and CDR2 as SYGVNS. This CDR3 region has 17 residues. DNA of the CDR3: TGTGCCAGCAGCTACCTCGAAACAGGAGCTTACACCGGGGAGCTGTTTTTT. This gives the protein CASSYLETGAYTGELFF.

This clonotype was detected many times. The J gene is TRBJ2-5, the V gene TRBV10-3; D not resolved. Germline CDR1 is ENHRY and CDR2 is SYGVKD. The CDR3 is 13 residues long. With 3 bases removed from V and 2 bases from J, the gap between germline ends came to 7 bases. The DNA for the CDR3 is TGTGCCATCAGTGATGGCGGTCAAGAGACCCAGTACTTC. Translation: CAISDGGQETQYF.

This clonotype was seen a few times. CDR3: CASSSSGSSSYEQYF. CDR3 sequence (DNA): TGTGCCAGCAGCTCTAGCGGGTCTAGCTCCTACGAGCAGTACTTC. The genes are TRBV27 and TRBJ2-7, with TRBD2 identical over 8 bases. This CDR3 has 15 amino acids. Looked up from germline, CDR1 is MNHEY and CDR2 is SMNVEV (reference sequence). Trimming cost V 6 bases and J 0 bases; bases outside gene matches: 7.

There are a few counts of this clonotype. This sequence joins TRBV7-2 and TRBJ1-5; 7 bases are shared with TRBD1. This CDR3 has 16 residues. Germline V CDR1 and CDR2: SGHTA, FQGNSA. J was trimmed by 5 bases and V by 1 base; bases with no gene match: 8. The CDR3 DNA follows: TGTGCCAGCAGCTTAGGGACAGGATTATTCCATCAGCCCCAGCATTTT. It is translated as CASSLGTGLFHQPQHF. The full variable domain, rest sourced from reference TRBV7-2 and TRBJ1-5, is GAGVSQSPSNKVTEKGKDVELRCDPISGHTALYWYRQSLGQGLEFLIYFQGNSAPDKSGLPSDRFSAERTGGSVSTLTIQRTQQEDSAVYLCASSLGTGLFHQPQHFGDGTRLSIL.

This clonotype was found a few times. The junction departs from the called germline gene at one end, perhaps through a read error. The CDR3 DNA reads as TGTGCCAGCAGATCCCATGGCTCTGGAAACACTATATATTTT. Residues: CASRSHGSGNTIYF. The chain has TRBV6-1 and TRBJ1-3; D gene uncertain. The CDR3 is 14 amino acids. Germline lookup yields CDR1 MNHNS and CDR2 SASEGT.

This chain's CDR3 is CASSQADTGPYEQYF. Here the CDR3 DNA reads TGCGCCAGCAGCCAAGCTGATACGGGACCCTACGAGCAGTACTTC. V gene TRBV4-3 combines with J gene TRBJ2-7; D possibly uses TRBD1 or TRBD2 (5 bases each). V lost 1 base and J lost 2, with 12 bases in between. There are 15 residues in the CDR3. From germline, CDR1 is LGHNA and CDR2 YSLEER.

Only a few counts were recorded for this clonotype. The chain has TRBV5-5 and TRBJ1-5, with 8 bases identical to TRBD1. The CDR3 contains 14 residues. Looked up from germline, CDR1 is SGHKS and CDR2 is YYEKEE (reference sequence). After removal of 1 base from V and 7 bases from J, the junction contained 4 bases not matched to a gene. This CDR3 is CASSLSQGEQPQHF. For the CDR3, the DNA is TGTGCCAGCAGCTTGTCACAGGGGGAACAGCCCCAGCATTTT. The full variable domain, completed using reference TRBV5-5 and TRBJ1-5, is DAGVTQSPTHLIKTRGQQVTLRCSPISGHKSVSWYQQVLGQGPQFIFQYYEKEERGRGNFPDRFSARQFPNYSSELNVNALLLGDSALYLCASSLSQGEQPQHFGDGTRLSIL.

This clonotype was observed a few times. This chain uses TRBV29-1 with TRBJ1-2, with D maybe TRBD1 (6 bases). Germline CDR1 is SQVTM and CDR2 is ANQGSEA. The V end was cut by 6 bases, the J end by 8 bases, with 13 bases between. The CDR3 runs 11 residues. The CDR3 loop reads CSVGTPSGYTF. For the CDR3, the DNA is TGCAGCGTAGGGACACCTAGCGGCTACACCTTC.

A remark on this clonotype: This sequence may be a read error, since a much larger clone differs from it by one base. The chain joins TRBV7-2 to TRBJ2-4; D might be TRBD1 or TRBD2, each matching 5 bases. V lost 6 bases to trimming and J lost 6 bases, with 18 bases between them. Germline loops: CDR1 SGHTA, CDR2 FQGNSA. The CDR3 extends over 15 amino acids. CDR3 amino acids: CASRKSMGVVNIQYF. The CDR3 DNA follows: TGTGCCAGCAGGAAGTCGATGGGGGTAGTAAACATTCAGTACTTC.

The chain joins TRBV19 to TRBJ2-5; TRBD1 agrees at 9 bases. This CDR3 has 15 residues. From germline, CDR1 is LNHDA and CDR2 SQIVND (reference sequence). Trimming at V came to 5 bases and at J to 2 bases, leaving 6 bases not matched to a gene. Here the CDR3 reads CASSAGQGRQETQYF. The CDR3 DNA is TGTGCCAGTAGTGCAGGACAGGGGAGGCAAGAGACCCAGTACTTC.

This chain links TRBV6-1 with TRBJ1-6; TRBD1 might be the D (6 bases). CDR3 size: 15 residues. Germline V lookup: CDR1 MNHNS, CDR2 SASEGT. Between the trimmed V and J ends, which lost 6 bases and 9 bases, there was a span of 18 bases. The CDR3 spells CASRGGAGGGSPLHF. The CDR3 bases are TGTGCCAGCAGAGGGGGGGCGGGGGGCGGTTCACCCCTCCACTTT.

The chain links TRBV5-1 to TRBJ1-1, with 7 bases lining up with TRBD1. CDR3 length: 15 residues. Trimming at V came to 4 bases and at J to 4 bases, leaving 10 bases not matched to a gene. Germline CDR1 SGHRS, CDR2 YFSETQ. The CDR3 DNA follows: TGCGCCAGCAGCCCGCCACAGGGGTCAGGCACTGAAGCTTTCTTT. This gives the protein CASSPPQGSGTEAFF.

This clonotype was detected only a few times. This rearrangement joins TRBV2 to TRBJ2-2; 9 bases are shared with TRBD2. CDR1 and CDR2 from the germline V gene are SNHLY and FYNNEI. The CDR3 extends over 19 amino acids. The V segment lost 4 bases and the J segment 0 bases; nucleotides outside the gene matches: 12. The CDR3 bases are TGTGCCAGCAGTGGCCCCATAGCAGCGGGGGGAACGAACACCGGGGAGCTGTTTTTT. Its translation: CASSGPIAAGGTNTGELFF.

This clonotype was counted a single time. A much bigger clone sits one base away, suggesting this may be a read error. This chain uses TRBV28 with TRBJ2-4; 12 bases match TRBD2. Germline CDR1 is MDHEN and CDR2 is SYDVKM. The CDR3 totals 15 residues. CDR3 protein: CASGQTSGSRNTQYF. The CDR3 region has the DNA TGTGCCAGCGGGCAGACTAGCGGGAGCAGGAACACTCAGTACTTC.

This clonotype was detected a few times. The chain uses TRBV5-1 and TRBJ1-4, with 8 bases aligning to TRBD1. The germline gives CDR1 SGHRS, CDR2 YFSETQ. The length of the CDR3 is 14 residues. V lost 4 bases to trimming and J lost 8 bases; unmatched junction nucleotides: 7. The CDR3 protein is CASSPGQEGEKLFF. The CDR3 DNA is TGCGCCAGCAGCCCGGGACAGGAGGGCGAAAAACTGTTTTTT.

In its sample, this clonotype was seen a few times. This rearrangement joins TRBV13 to TRBJ1-6; tentatively, D is TRBD1 (6 bases). This CDR3 comprises 20 residues. V was trimmed by 4 bases and J by 2 bases, leaving 24 bases between them. CDR1 and CDR2 from the germline V gene are PRHDT and FYEKMQ (reference sequence). This CDR3 is CASSSLQGRIRRPYNSPLHF. As DNA, the CDR3 is TGTGCCAGCAGCTCCCTTCAGGGGAGAATAAGGCGGCCCTATAATTCACCCCTCCACTTT.